In this sample, the clone carrying this T cell receptor (beta chain) turned up once. The use of genomic DNA as template underpinned the TCR beta VDJ and CDR3 profiling. Each CDR3 protein is one row after TCRdb ran MiXCR on the reads. The sample has 120,000 or so distinct CDR3 sequences, approximately 40% seen once. The data derive from a study of CD8+CD57+ T cells in acquired aplastic anemia. Overall study: DNA per sorted CD4+ or CD8+ sample ranged about 0.17 to 30 ug, averaging around 3.1 ug.

In patients chosen for sequencing, flow cytometry had shown CD8+CD57+ cell expansion. The blood sampling took place in patients who had so far received no therapy. J gave up 5 bases and V 9 bases, and 11 bases lay outside the gene matches. CDR1 is LNHDA and CDR2 is SQIVND in the germline V gene (reference sequence). This CDR3 is 16 amino acids long. Material for sequencing was sorted CD4+, CD8+, or CD8+CD57+ T cells (not recorded which) from PBMCs. The rearrangement joins TRBV19 to TRBJ2-2, with 11 bases fitting TRBD1. The receptor comes from a human donor with aplastic anemia. CDR3 coding DNA: TGTGCCAGCTCACCAGGACAGGGGGCGCTTACCGGGGAGCTGTTTTTT. Translated, it gives CASSPGQGALTGELFF.